The 23 T cell receptor beta chains reported below all come from one sample, sequenced in a study of graft-versus-host responses after intestinal transplantation. The assay was immunoSEQ multiplex PCR, and TCRdb's table has in-frame clones only and misses some. The repertoire holds roughly 11,000 clones, with about 80% as singletons. The sample was PBMCs, taken about 70 weeks after intestinal transplant. These receptors were taken from a human patient who received an intestinal transplant, so some T cells may come from the graft donor.

The chain has TRBV28 and TRBJ2-7; no clear D gene. CDR3 length equals 13 residues. V was shortened by 6 bases and J by 7 bases, with 16 bases between the two germline ends. Germline V lookup: CDR1 MDHEN, CDR2 SYDVKM. CDR3 amino acids: CASSPGPSREQYF. The DNA of the CDR3 is TGTGCCAGCAGCCCCGGGCCCAGTCGGGAGCAGTACTTC.

CDR3 nucleotides: TGTGCCAGTAGTATGGGACTAGCGAACAATGAGCAGTTCTTC. Protein sequence: CASSMGLANNEQFF. This chain uses TRBV19 with TRBJ2-1, with 10 positions matching TRBD2. J lost 5 bases, V lost 3 bases, and 1 base had no gene match. Per the germline V gene, CDR1 is LNHDA and CDR2 is SQIVND (reference sequence). The CDR3 covers 14 residues.

V and J are TRBV11-2 and TRBJ2-2; a possible D gene is TRBD1 (5 bases). Germline values: CDR1 SGHAT, CDR2 FQNNGV. Trimming took 1 base from V and 7 from J, leaving 10 bases between them. The CDR3 consists of 14 residues. Written as DNA, the CDR3 is TGTGCCAGCAGCTTAGGTTGGGGCAGCGGGGAGCTGTTTTTT. It is translated as CASSLGWGSGELFF.

The rearrangement uses TRBV4-1 and TRBJ1-3; perhaps TRBD1 as D (5 bases). Trimming left V 6 bases short and J 0 bases short, with 6 bases between. This CDR3 spans 13 amino acids. Germline V lookup: CDR1 MGHRA, CDR2 YSYEKL. The CDR3 DNA reads as TGCGCCAGCAGGGGGGGCTCTGGAAACACCATATATTTT. This codes for CASRGGSGNTIYF.

The chain links TRBV10-2 to TRBJ2-4; D unresolved. The V and J ends lost 7 bases and 1 base respectively, with 11 bases between them. The CDR3 loop spans 14 amino acids. The germline gives CDR1 WSHSY, CDR2 SAAADI. CDR3 in amino acids: CASKNPAAKNIQYF. CDR3 DNA sequence: TGCGCCAGCAAAAATCCAGCGGCCAAAAACATTCAGTACTTC.

The chain combines TRBV6-1 with TRBJ1-3; no firm D call. Germline lookup yields CDR1 MNHNS and CDR2 SASEGT. Trimming cost V 2 bases and J 0 bases, with 11 bases left between them. This CDR3 has 16 amino acids. DNA for the CDR3: TGTGCCAGCAGTGAACTTCCCGGAATCTCTGGAAACACCATATATTTT. This codes for CASSELPGISGNTIYF.

As regards this clone: The junction and the germline gene differ at one end; a read error may be behind it. The chain couples TRBV7-7 to TRBJ2-1; TRBD1 aligns across 8 bases. Germline V gene sequence: CDR1 SSHAT, CDR2 FNYEAQ (reference sequence). The CDR3 is 13 residues long. CDR3 sequence reads: CASSLGQDNEQFF. The CDR3 region has the DNA TGTGCTAGCAGCTTGGGACAGGACAATGAGCAGTTCTTC. Looking up the rest from reference TRBV7-7 and TRBJ2-1 gives the full variable domain: GAGVSQSPRYKVTKRGQDVTLRCDPISSHATLYWYQQALGQGPEFLTYFNYEAQPDKSGLPSDRFSAERPEGSISTLTIQRTEQRDSAMYRCASSLGQDNEQFFGPGTRLTVL.

The CDR3 bases are TGTGCCAGCTCGGTGGGGCCCGCGACTGAAGCTTTCTTT. This codes for CASSVGPATEAFF. The gene calls are TRBV7-3 and TRBJ1-1, with D tentatively TRBD1 (5 bases). Germline CDR1 reads SGHTA; CDR2 reads FQGTGA. V was clipped by 8 bases and J by 5 bases, with 15 bases between them. The CDR3 is 13 residues long.

The chain joins TRBV5-1 to TRBJ2-7; 7 bases fit TRBD1. CDR3 length: 17 residues. Trimming cost V 0 bases and J 4 bases; bases outside gene matches: 13. From germline, CDR1 is SGHRS and CDR2 YFSETQ. The CDR3 sequence is CASSLGLGAGGRYEQYF. The CDR3 DNA sequence: TGCGCCAGCAGCTTGGGGCTAGGGGCAGGGGGACGATACGAGCAGTACTTC.

V gene TRBV6-4 combines with J gene TRBJ2-3; 9 nucleotides agree with TRBD2. CDR3 length equals 14 residues. CDR1 MRHNA and CDR2 SNTAGT come from the germline V gene. The J segment lost 1 base and the V segment lost 4 bases, leaving 0 bases of the junction unmatched. CDR3 amino acids: CASSASGGTDTQYF. DNA of the CDR3: TGTGCCAGCAGTGCTAGCGGGGGCACAGATACGCAGTATTTT.

The chain's CDR3 is CASSTLEQYF. The CDR3 DNA follows: TGTGCCAGCAGCACCCTCGAGCAGTACTTC. This rearrangement joins TRBV5-4 to TRBJ2-7, with D uncertain. Germline CDR1 SGHNT, CDR2 YYREEE (reference sequence). CDR3 size: 10 residues. The V end lost 4 bases, the J end lost 6 bases, and 5 bases lay between the germline ends.

V is TRBV5-6 and J is TRBJ2-5; 11 positions match TRBD1. The length of the CDR3 is 19 residues. V shed 0 bases, J shed 3 bases, and the junction held 13 bases outside the gene matches. The germline CDR1 and CDR2 sequences are SGHDT and YYEEEE. In DNA form, the CDR3 reads TGTGCCAGCAGCTTGGGGGTGGTCCGGGACAGGGGGTTTGAAGAGACCCAGTACTTC. Translated, it gives CASSLGVVRDRGFEETQYF.

The genes are TRBV5-1 and TRBJ2-1, with TRBD2 as a possible D gene (6 bases). Germline values: CDR1 SGHRS, CDR2 YFSETQ. Trimming cost V 3 bases and J 2 bases, with 12 bases left between them. This CDR3 is built from 15 residues. The CDR3: CASSSLAIPYNEQFF. The CDR3 DNA is TGCGCCAGCAGCTCCCTAGCGATTCCCTACAATGAGCAGTTCTTC.

This clone was seen a single time. The junction departs from the called germline gene at one end, perhaps through a read error. The chain recombines TRBV7-7 with TRBJ2-3; 8 bases match TRBD1. The CDR3 contains 16 residues. Germline CDR1 reads SSHAT; CDR2 reads FNYEAQ (reference sequence). This CDR3 is CASSPRGRVATDTQYF. The CDR3 nucleotides are TGTGCTAGCAGCCCCAGGGGGCGGGTAGCCACAGATACGCAGTATTTT. Complete variable domain (other parts from reference TRBV7-7 and TRBJ2-3): GAGVSQSPRYKVTKRGQDVTLRCDPISSHATLYWYQQALGQGPEFLTYFNYEAQPDKSGLPSDRFSAERPEGSISTLTIQRTEQRDSAMYRCASSPRGRVATDTQYFGPGTRLTVL.

The chain recombines TRBV5-1 with TRBJ2-7, with D maybe TRBD1 (5 bases). The CDR3 sequence is 16 residues long. V was trimmed by 0 bases and J by 6 bases, leaving 19 bases between them. Germline V CDR1 and CDR2: SGHRS, YFSETQ. The CDR3 bases are TGCGCCAGCAGCTTGGAAGGGGTCTGGGGTTTGGGCGAGCAGTACTTC. Translation: CASSLEGVWGLGEQYF.

This clone was observed once. The gene calls are TRBV6-1 and TRBJ1-2, with 7 positions matching TRBD1. Germline assignment: CDR1 MNHNS and CDR2 SASEGT. The CDR3 is 12 residues long. With 4 bases clipped from V and 8 bases from J, the junction kept 4 bases outside the gene matches. The CDR3 DNA reads as TGTGCCAGCAGTGCGACAGGGAGGGGCTACACCTTC. It codes for CASSATGRGYTF.

This clone was observed a few times. CDR3 in DNA: TGTGCCAGCGGGGCGGTTAGCACAGATACGCAGTATTTT. It is translated as CASGAVSTDTQYF. The chain has TRBV19 and TRBJ2-3; D possibly uses TRBD1 or TRBD2 (5 bases each). Per the germline V gene, CDR1 is LNHDA and CDR2 is SQIVND (reference sequence). The germline V and J ends were trimmed by 9 bases and 0 bases, with 10 bases remaining between them. This CDR3 region has 13 residues.

This chain links TRBV19 with TRBJ1-5, with 7 bases aligning to TRBD1. CDR3 length: 13 residues. V lost 6 bases, J lost 11 bases, and 10 bases stayed unmatched. The germline CDR1 and CDR2 sequences are LNHDA and SQIVND (reference sequence). CDR3 residues: CASSPTGVRTQHF. The CDR3 DNA reads TGTGCCAGTAGCCCCACAGGGGTTCGGACCCAGCATTTT.

The chain uses TRBV29-1 and TRBJ2-3; a possible D gene is TRBD2 (6 bases). The CDR3 extends over 15 amino acids. Germline V gene sequence: CDR1 SQVTM, CDR2 ANQGSEA. The V end was cut by 2 bases, the J end by 2 bases, with 14 bases between. CDR3 residues: CSVETWVAVTDTQYF. For the CDR3, the DNA is TGCAGCGTTGAAACCTGGGTAGCGGTCACAGATACGCAGTATTTT.

This chain links TRBV9 with TRBJ1-1, with D uncertain. The CDR3 extends over 14 amino acids. V dropped 4 bases and J dropped 0 bases, with 10 bases sitting between them. CDR1 is SGDLS, CDR2 YYNGEE, per germline. The CDR3: CASSITAMNTEAFF. DNA for the CDR3: TGTGCCAGCAGCATAACAGCTATGAACACTGAAGCTTTCTTT.

This chain uses TRBV19 with TRBJ1-5, with unresolved D. Germline V gives CDR1 LNHDA, CDR2 SQIVND (reference sequence). Trimming left V 7 bases short and J 2 bases short, with 9 bases between. The CDR3 has 13 amino acids. The CDR3 region is CASTYVGNQPQHF. The CDR3 nucleotides are TGTGCCAGTACCTACGTGGGCAATCAGCCCCAGCATTTT.

The chain carries TRBV30 and TRBJ1-2; maybe TRBD1 (5 bases). The germline V and J ends were trimmed by 1 base and 10 bases, with 13 bases remaining between them. The CDR3 sequence is 12 residues long. Germline V gene sequence: CDR1 GTSNPN, CDR2 SVGIG (reference sequence). CDR3 nucleotide sequence: TGTGCCTGGAGTGGGGGCGCCTCTTACTACACCTTC. Its protein product is CAWSGGASYYTF.

The chain uses TRBV2 and TRBJ2-1; 9 bases align to TRBD2. The CDR3 covers 16 residues. Germline values: CDR1 SNHLY, CDR2 FYNNEI. V trimming: 3 bases; J trimming: 4 bases; junction bases outside the gene matches: 7. The CDR3: CASSDGGLASYNEQFF. CDR3 in DNA: TGTGCCAGCAGTGATGGGGGACTAGCTTCTTACAATGAGCAGTTCTTC.